These 21 T cell receptor beta chains were all obtained from the same sample, sequenced in a study of blood T cell repertoires in COVID-19. Method: immunoSEQ multiplex PCR; TCRdb's copy keeps in-frame clones and lacks some. The sample has around 190,000 clones; approximately 83% are singletons. What was sequenced was peripheral blood. The receptor set was obtained from a man in his fifties with active or convalescent COVID-19.

J is TRBJ2-1 and V is TRBV9; TRBD2 agrees at 11 bases. Germline V gives CDR1 SGDLS, CDR2 YYNGEE. The CDR3 spans 17 residues. V shed 0 bases and J 9 bases; nucleotides not matched to a gene: 11. The CDR3 region is CASSVAKTSGAPTEQFF. The CDR3 DNA reads TGTGCCAGCAGCGTAGCTAAGACTAGCGGGGCCCCTACTGAGCAGTTCTTC. The full variable domain, completed using reference TRBV9 and TRBJ2-1, is DSGVTQTPKHLITATGQRVTLRCSPRSGDLSVYWYQQSLDQGLQFLIQYYNGEERAKGNILERFSAQQFPDLHSELNLSSLELGDSALYFCASSVAKTSGAPTEQFFGPGTRLTVL.

This clone has just one count. The chain employs TRBV11-2 and TRBJ2-1, with 7 bases lining up with TRBD1. CDR1 and CDR2 (germline): SGHAT, FQNNGV. Trimming at V came to 5 bases and at J to 8 bases, leaving 3 bases not matched to a gene. The CDR3 has 12 amino acids. The CDR3 here is CASSLTGDEQFF. The CDR3 DNA follows: TGTGCCAGCAGCCTTACAGGGGATGAGCAGTTCTTC.

J is TRBJ2-5 and V is TRBV19, with 8 nucleotides matching TRBD2. CDR3 length: 15 amino acids. The germline V gene has CDR1 LNHDA and CDR2 SQIVND (reference sequence). V gave up 0 bases and J gave up 5 bases; unmatched junction bases: 5. The CDR3 bases are TGTGCCAGTAGTATAGACGTGGCGGGGGGTGAGACCCAGTACTTC. It specifies CASSIDVAGGETQYF.

The chain uses TRBV7-2 and TRBJ1-1, with D hard to call. Trimming stripped 4 bases from V and 5 bases from J, with 14 bases between. The CDR3 extends over 14 amino acids. The germline V gene encodes CDR1 SGHTA and CDR2 FQGNSA. The CDR3 spells CASSSHGRGTEAFF. The CDR3 region has the DNA TGTGCCAGCAGCTCCCACGGAAGAGGTACTGAAGCTTTCTTT.

V usage is TRBV11-2 and J usage is TRBJ2-7; perhaps TRBD2 as D (7 bases). The CDR3 is made up of 17 amino acids. The germline V and J ends were trimmed by 1 base and 6 bases, with 22 bases remaining between them. The germline V gene encodes CDR1 SGHAT and CDR2 FQNNGV. As DNA, the CDR3 is TGTGCCAGCAGCTTAGTTTGGGGGGCGGGAGTCCTACCCGAGCAGTACTTC. It translates to CASSLVWGAGVLPEQYF.

The rearrangement uses TRBV4-1 and TRBJ2-1, with a tentative D call TRBD2 (6 bases). The CDR3 is made up of 16 amino acids. The germline V gene has CDR1 MGHRA and CDR2 YSYEKL. V was cut by 2 bases and J by 6 bases, with 17 bases left in between. CDR3 in amino acids: CASSQPLAKIPNEQFF. CDR3 sequence (DNA): TGCGCCAGCAGCCAACCCCTAGCGAAGATTCCCAATGAGCAGTTCTTC.

CDR3 in amino acids: CATSLVGSGELFF. The CDR3 DNA reads TGTGCCACCTCCTTAGTGGGCTCCGGGGAGCTGTTTTTT. The gene calls are TRBV24-1 and TRBJ2-2, with unresolved D. The CDR3 is made up of 13 amino acids. With 9 bases removed from V and 6 bases from J, the gap between germline ends came to 13 bases. The germline gives CDR1 KGHDR, CDR2 SFDVKD.

V usage is TRBV12-3 or TRBV12-4 and J usage is TRBJ2-7; 7 bases match TRBD2. There are 13 residues in the CDR3. V gave up 5 bases and J gave up 3 bases; unmatched junction bases: 4. CDR3 in amino acids: CASSRGGGYEQYF. The CDR3 DNA follows: TGTGCCAGCAGTCGCGGGGGTGGCTACGAGCAGTACTTC.

The V call is TRBV27, the J call TRBJ1-6, with 9 nucleotides matching TRBD1. Germline CDR1 and CDR2: MNHEY and SMNVEV (reference sequence). CDR3 length: 18 residues. V shed 5 bases and J 0 bases; nucleotides not matched to a gene: 8. The CDR3 loop is CASSPGQGQSSYNSPLHF. As DNA, the CDR3 is TGTGCCAGCAGTCCGGGACAGGGCCAAAGCTCCTATAATTCACCCCTCCACTTT.

The CDR3 here is CASSYLEKLFF. CDR3 bases: TGTGCCAGCAGCTACTTGGAAAAACTGTTTTTT. This rearrangement joins TRBV7-9 to TRBJ1-4; D uncertain. Germline assignment: CDR1 SEHNR and CDR2 FQNEAQ (reference sequence). The CDR3 is made up of 11 amino acids. Trimming removed 4 bases at V and 8 bases at J, with 5 bases between.

The rearrangement links TRBV29-1 to TRBJ2-1; 15 bases match TRBD2. CDR1 and CDR2 from the germline V gene are SQVTM and ANQGSEA. V was clipped by 6 bases and J by 4 bases; unmatched bases: 7. This CDR3 is built from 16 residues. The chain's CDR3 is CSVGTSGRTGYNEQFF. In DNA form, the CDR3 reads TGCAGCGTAGGGACTAGCGGGAGGACAGGTTACAATGAGCAGTTCTTC.

This clone has just a few counts. The chain carries TRBV7-2 and TRBJ1-1; D is unresolved. The CDR3 sequence is 13 residues long. Germline CDR1 is SGHTA and CDR2 is FQGNSA. V lost 5 bases and J lost 7, with 14 bases in between. CDR3 bases: TGTGCCAGCAGCCCGAATCTCGTCAGTGAAGCTTTCTTT. Translating it yields CASSPNLVSEAFF. Drawing the rest from reference TRBV7-2 and TRBJ1-1, the complete variable domain is GAGVSQSPSNKVTEKGKDVELRCDPISGHTALYWYRQSLGQGLEFLIYFQGNSAPDKSGLPSDRFSAERTGGSVSTLTIQRTQQEDSAVYLCASSPNLVSEAFFGQGTRLTVV.

Only one count was recorded for this clone. V and J are TRBV3-1 (or the pseudogene TRBV3-2) and TRBJ1-3; D possibly corresponds to TRBD1 (6 bases). CDR1 is LGHDT and CDR2 is YNNKEL in the germline V gene (reference sequence). V lost 4 bases to trimming and J lost 4 bases, with 17 bases between them. The CDR3 extends over 16 amino acids. CDR3 nucleotide sequence: TGTGCCAGCAGCCCTCAACACAGGGTTCCCGGAAACACCATATATTTT. Residues: CASSPQHRVPGNTIYF.

In its sample, this clone was seen a few times. This chain connects TRBV6-5 to TRBJ1-5, with 8 bases aligning to TRBD1. Germline V gene lookup returns CDR1 MNHEY and CDR2 SVGAGI. CDR3 length: 14 amino acids. V dropped 4 bases and J dropped 10; count of bases not matched to a gene: 9. CDR3: CASSSSGGREPQHF. The CDR3 bases are TGTGCCAGCAGTTCCTCAGGGGGCCGGGAACCCCAGCATTTT.

The chain employs TRBV11-2 and TRBJ1-3; tentative D call: TRBD1 (6 bases). Germline V gene lookup returns CDR1 SGHAT and CDR2 FQNNGV. The germline V and J ends were trimmed by 1 base and 0 bases, with 7 bases remaining between them. This CDR3 has 15 residues. The CDR3 here is CASSLGTDSGNTIYF. DNA of the CDR3: TGTGCCAGCAGCTTAGGGACAGACTCTGGAAACACCATATATTTT.

This clone was counted at least ten times. The chain employs TRBV7-9 and TRBJ2-7, with TRBD2 identical over 7 bases. V was clipped by 5 bases and J by 7 bases; unmatched bases: 8. The CDR3 has 13 residues. CDR1 is SEHNR, CDR2 FQNEAQ, per germline (reference sequence). For the CDR3, the DNA is TGTGCCAGCAGCCCGGGCGGGAGCGGGGAGCAGTACTTC. This encodes CASSPGGSGEQYF.

This sequence joins TRBV7-2 and TRBJ2-7; D not resolved. V shed 0 bases and J shed 6 bases, with 9 bases lying between them. CDR3 size: 13 residues. Germline V gives CDR1 SGHTA, CDR2 FQGNSA. Here the CDR3 reads CASSLALAVEQYF. Written as DNA, the CDR3 is TGTGCCAGCAGCTTAGCGCTGGCGGTCGAGCAGTACTTC.

The genes are TRBV6-1 and TRBJ1-4; D gene unclear. This CDR3 is built from 16 residues. Per the germline V gene, CDR1 is MNHNS and CDR2 is SASEGT. V lost 4 bases and J lost 7, with 19 bases in between. The CDR3 spells CASSGTGAASSEKLFF. The CDR3 DNA sequence: TGTGCCAGCAGTGGAACTGGTGCAGCCTCTAGTGAAAAACTGTTTTTT.

In this sample, this clone turned up a few times. This chain joins TRBV7-9 and TRBJ2-1, with D possibly TRBD2 on 5 matching bases. The CDR3 has 16 amino acids. CDR1 SEHNR and CDR2 FQNEAQ come from the germline V gene (reference sequence). Trimming cost V 5 bases and J 9 bases, with 23 bases left between them. The CDR3 coding sequence is TGTGCCAGCAGCCCCCCCCAGAGGACTCTTACAAGTGAGCAGTTCTTC. It yields the protein CASSPPQRTLTSEQFF. Complete variable domain (other parts from reference TRBV7-9 and TRBJ2-1): DTGVSQNPRHKITKRGQNVTFRCDPISEHNRLYWYRQTLGQGPEFLTYFQNEAQLEKSRLLSDRFSAERPKGSFSTLEIQRTEQGDSAMYLCASSPPQRTLTSEQFFGPGTRLTVL.

The chain links TRBV20-1 to TRBJ2-3; 16 bases agree with TRBD2. V shed 3 bases and J 6 bases; nucleotides not matched to a gene: 18. In germline, CDR1 is DFQATT, CDR2 SNEGSKA (reference sequence). The CDR3 has 20 residues. The CDR3 spells CSASLFGTSGGVGPQDTQYF. The CDR3 DNA reads TGCAGTGCTAGTTTATTTGGGACTAGCGGGGGGGTCGGACCTCAGGATACGCAGTATTTT.

This chain links TRBV5-4 with TRBJ1-6; no clear D. V dropped 2 bases and J dropped 16 bases, with 13 bases sitting between them. The CDR3 runs to 12 residues. Per the germline V gene, CDR1 is SGHNT and CDR2 is YYREEE (reference sequence). CDR3 nucleotide sequence: TGTGCCAGCAGCTTTCAACTGGAGGTACTCCACTTT. This translates into CASSFQLEVLHF.